Each of the 28 T cell receptor beta chains below was sequenced from the same sample in a study of blood T cells in healthy people across ages. A second roughly 7 to 12 cycle PCR used barcoded and J-beta primers. TCRdb processed the 5' RACE reads anew with MiXCR; each CDR3 protein has one entry. The sample yields 580,000 or so distinct CDR3 sequences, under 55% seen once. Sample: blood. Receptors originate from a man older than 75 in good health.

CDR3 protein: CASTLWDRVGEQYF. The CDR3 bases are TGTGCCAGCACCTTATGGGACAGGGTGGGAGAGCAGTACTTC. The genes are TRBV12-3 or TRBV12-4 and TRBJ2-7; 9 positions match TRBD1. Unmatched junction bases numbered 11, after V lost 7 bases and J lost 7 bases. This CDR3 contains 14 residues.

This chain uses TRBV3-1 with TRBJ2-1, with D possibly TRBD2 on 7 matching bases. V gave up 4 bases and J gave up 2 bases, with 12 bases separating them. The CDR3 is 15 amino acids. The germline V gene has CDR1 LGHDT and CDR2 YNNKEL (reference sequence). The CDR3 DNA reads as TGTGCCAGCAGCCGCGGGGGCTTTACCTACAATGAGCAGTTCTTC. Encoded protein: CASSRGGFTYNEQFF.

This clonotype was seen a single time. The CDR3 reads CASSKTVAGLGDTQYF. Written as DNA, the CDR3 is TGTGCCAGCAGCAAAACGGTAGCGGGGTTGGGAGATACGCAGTATTTT. This chain connects TRBV21-1 to TRBJ2-3; the listed D gene, TRBD2, was not tested against the DNA. TRBV21-1 is a recognized pseudogene. CDR3 length equals 16 residues.

The rearrangement uses TRBV5-4 and TRBJ2-2; TRBD2 agrees at 8 bases. Trimming removed 0 bases from V and 4 bases from J; junction bases left unmatched: 5. This CDR3 is built from 16 residues. The germline gives CDR1 SGHNT, CDR2 YYREEE (reference sequence). The CDR3 spells CASSLAPRGGTGELFF. CDR3 nucleotide sequence: TGTGCCAGCAGCTTGGCCCCCCGGGGGGGCACCGGGGAGCTGTTTTTT.

The chain employs TRBV5-1 and TRBJ2-1, with D possibly matching TRBD1 (6 bases). Germline-derived CDR1 and CDR2 are SGHRS and YFSETQ. Trimming cost V 4 bases and J 7 bases, with 15 bases left between them. CDR3 length equals 14 residues. In DNA, the CDR3 is TGCGCCAGCAGCCAGGGACAAGTAGCAAATGAGCAGTTCTTC. This gives the protein CASSQGQVANEQFF.

J is TRBJ2-5 and V is TRBV7-2; 7 bases line up with TRBD1. Per the germline V gene, CDR1 is SGHTA and CDR2 is FQGNSA. The CDR3 extends over 14 amino acids. With 6 bases clipped from V and 4 bases from J, the junction kept 8 bases outside the gene matches. The DNA of the CDR3 is TGTGCCAGCAGTCCTAAAACAGGGGTAGAGACCCAGTACTTC. Translated, it gives CASSPKTGVETQYF.

The table lists this clonotype with a count of one. A junction boundary mismatches the germline segment, possibly from a read error. The V gene is TRBV7-2, the J gene TRBJ1-2; TRBD1 matches 8 bases. The V gene's germline CDR1 is SGHTA and CDR2 FQGNSA. This CDR3 comprises 16 residues. CDR3 nucleotides: TGTGTCAGCAGCTTAGATGCGTCAGGGGGCCTCTATGGCTACACCTTC. Translation: CVSSLDASGGLYGYTF.

Note on this clonotype: A much more abundant neighbour one base away suggests this may be a read error. V and J are TRBV20-1 and TRBJ2-1, with 9 bases lining up with TRBD2. CDR3 size: 16 residues. Germline lookup yields CDR1 DFQATT and CDR2 SNEGSKA (reference sequence). The CDR3 DNA is TGCAGTGCTGGAGATGAGGTTAGCGGGAGTTGGGATGAGCAGTTCTTC. This translates into CSAGDEVSGSWDEQFF.

This clonotype was observed at least ten times. This rearrangement joins TRBV7-9 to TRBJ2-7; D ambiguous. This CDR3 contains 13 residues. Germline values: CDR1 SEHNR, CDR2 FQNEAQ (reference sequence). V was cut by 5 bases and J by 5 bases, with 13 bases left in between. The CDR3 DNA sequence: TGTGCCAGCAGCCCCTATACTCAGAACGAGCAGTACTTC. This codes for CASSPYTQNEQYF.

The V and J genes are TRBV7-2 and TRBJ1-2; D is uncertain. The germline V gene encodes CDR1 SGHTA and CDR2 FQGNSA. CDR3 size: 11 residues. Trimming took 3 bases from V and 5 from J, leaving 4 bases between them. The CDR3 DNA sequence: TGTGCCAGCAGCTTTTATTATGGCTACACCTTC. Translated, it gives CASSFYYGYTF. Complete variable domain (other parts from reference TRBV7-2 and TRBJ1-2): GAGVSQSPSNKVTEKGKDVELRCDPISGHTALYWYRQSLGQGLEFLIYFQGNSAPDKSGLPSDRFSAERTGGSVSTLTIQRTQQEDSAVYLCASSFYYGYTFGSGTRLTVV.

A remark on this clonotype: A much larger clonotype is one base distant, so this may be a read error. V usage is TRBV6-5 and J usage is TRBJ1-6; D gene uncertain. This CDR3 has 13 amino acids. Germline lookup yields CDR1 MNHEY and CDR2 SVGAGI. DNA for the CDR3: TGTGCCAGCAGCCGAAGCGTGAATTCACCCCCCCACTTT. Protein product: CASSRSVNSPPHF.

This clonotype was seen only once. The genes are TRBV5-1 and TRBJ1-1; 7 bases align to TRBD1. The CDR3 loop spans 14 amino acids. Trimming removed 4 bases from V and 5 bases from J; junction bases left unmatched: 8. In germline, CDR1 is SGHRS, CDR2 YFSETQ. Written as DNA, the CDR3 is TGCGCCAGCAGCCTAAACAGGGGACAAACTGAAGCTTTCTTT. The encoded protein is CASSLNRGQTEAFF.

This chain joins TRBV20-1 and TRBJ1-1, with D possibly TRBD1 on 5 matching bases. V dropped 5 bases and J dropped 4 bases, with 17 bases sitting between them. The CDR3 loop spans 14 amino acids. Germline V lookup: CDR1 DFQATT, CDR2 SNEGSKA (reference sequence). The CDR3 coding sequence is TGCAGTGCTCCCCGATCAGGGAGGCCCACTGAAGCTTTCTTT. Translated, it gives CSAPRSGRPTEAFF.

This clonotype has a handful of counts. This chain uses TRBV18 with TRBJ2-1; tentatively, D is TRBD2 (5 bases). With 3 bases removed from V and 4 bases from J, the gap between germline ends came to 7 bases. Per the germline V gene, CDR1 is KGHSH and CDR2 is LQKENI. This CDR3 region has 13 residues. CDR3 in DNA: TGTGCCAGCTCACCTAGCGCGTACAATGAGCAGTTCTTC. It codes for CASSPSAYNEQFF.

The count of this clonotype is one. The V and J genes are TRBV27 and TRBJ1-2, with 7 bases fitting TRBD1. V shed 4 bases and J 7 bases; nucleotides not matched to a gene: 18. Germline lookup yields CDR1 MNHEY and CDR2 SMNVEV (reference sequence). The CDR3 totals 17 residues. The CDR3 loop is CASSSKHRQGGIGGYTF. Written as DNA, the CDR3 is TGTGCCAGCAGTTCCAAACATCGACAGGGCGGAATAGGTGGCTACACCTTC.

This chain joins TRBV6-5 and TRBJ2-5; 8 nucleotides match TRBD2. The CDR3 totals 15 residues. The V and J ends lost 4 bases and 11 bases, in that order; junction bases with no gene match: 15. Germline CDR1 reads MNHEY; CDR2 reads SVGAGI. The CDR3 sequence: CASSLAGLDYNEQYF. CDR3 DNA: TGTGCCAGCAGTTTAGCGGGGCTGGACTACAATGAGCAGTACTTC.

This rearrangement joins TRBV25-1 to TRBJ1-2; no reliable D call. Germline assignment: CDR1 MGHDK and CDR2 SYGVNS. Trimming cost V 3 bases and J 8 bases, with 16 bases left between them. CDR3 length equals 14 residues. DNA of the CDR3: TGTGCCAGCAGTGAGGATAGCGGGCTCCAGGGCTACACCTTC. This translates into CASSEDSGLQGYTF.

The chain uses TRBV6-4 and TRBJ2-7, with a weak D call TRBD1 (6 bases). CDR3 length: 17 amino acids. Germline V gives CDR1 MRHNA, CDR2 SNTAGT. V lost 2 bases and J lost 4, with 21 bases in between. The CDR3 spells CASSDPQQGYLFYEQYF. The CDR3 nucleotides are TGTGCCAGCAGTGACCCTCAGCAGGGGTATTTGTTTTACGAGCAGTACTTC.

The gene calls are TRBV7-8 and TRBJ2-7; no clear D gene. This CDR3 is built from 15 residues. V lost 0 bases and J 0 bases, leaving 9 bases between the germline ends. Germline-derived CDR1 and CDR2 are SGHVS and FQNEAQ. CDR3 bases: TGTGCCAGCAGCTTAGCCCTTGAGTTCTCCTACGAGCAGTACTTC. Translating it yields CASSLALEFSYEQYF.

The genes are TRBV7-3 and TRBJ2-1; weak D call: TRBD2 (5 bases). The CDR3 consists of 15 residues. Germline V gene sequence: CDR1 SGHTA, CDR2 FQGTGA. Deletions cut 5 bases from V and 14 bases from J, with 25 bases between. The CDR3 DNA sequence: TGTGCCAGCAGCCCCCACGGTGGGAGCCCTACCCGGGAGTTCTTC. Translated: CASSPHGGSPTREFF.

This clonotype was seen repeatedly, ten times or more. The V and J genes are TRBV6-5 and TRBJ2-1, with 12 bases aligning to TRBD2. Germline CDR1 is MNHEY and CDR2 is SVGAGI. Trimming at V came to 7 bases and at J to 7 bases, leaving 5 bases not matched to a gene. The CDR3 has 14 residues. CDR3 loop: CASTTSGRNNEQFF. The DNA for the CDR3 is TGTGCCAGCACGACTAGCGGGAGAAATAATGAGCAGTTCTTC.

Here the CDR3 reads CASSYTTTSYNEQFF. CDR3 bases: TGTGCCAGCAGTTACACTACAACGTCCTACAATGAGCAGTTCTTC. The V gene is TRBV6-5, the J gene TRBJ2-1; D not resolved. The V end was cut by 2 bases, the J end by 1 base, with 9 bases between. Germline V gene data show CDR1 as MNHEY and CDR2 as SVGAGI. This CDR3 spans 15 amino acids.

The chain uses TRBV4-1 and TRBJ2-3; TRBD1 aligns across 9 bases. From germline, CDR1 is MGHRA and CDR2 YSYEKL. CDR3 length equals 17 residues. V shed 2 bases and J 0 bases; nucleotides not matched to a gene: 6. The CDR3 coding sequence is TGCGCCAGCAGCCAATTCAGACAGGGGGTAAGCACAGATACGCAGTATTTT. Protein sequence: CASSQFRQGVSTDTQYF.

This chain connects TRBV3-1 to TRBJ2-1; no clear D. CDR3 length equals 11 residues. The V gene lost 3 bases and the J gene lost 7 bases, with 4 bases spanning the gap. The V gene's germline CDR1 is LGHDT and CDR2 YNNKEL (reference sequence). In DNA form, the CDR3 reads TGTGCCAGCAGCCATCAGAATGAGCAGTTCTTC. As protein: CASSHQNEQFF.

The V call is TRBV7-3, the J call TRBJ2-2; 8 nucleotides line up with TRBD2. Germline V gene data show CDR1 as SGHTA and CDR2 as FQGTGA. The ends lost 2 bases at V and 9 bases at J; junction bases unmatched: 8. This CDR3 is built from 15 residues. The CDR3, as DNA: TGTGCCAGCAGCTTACCCACGAGCGGGGGCCGGGAGCTGTTTTTT. As protein: CASSLPTSGGRELFF.

The gene calls are TRBV20-1 and TRBJ2-1; tentatively, D is TRBD1 (6 bases). With the DNA end fitting TRBJ2-7 better, the J assignment may be wrong. The length of the CDR3 is 15 residues. Germline V lookup: CDR1 DFQATT, CDR2 SNEGSKA (reference sequence). The chain's CDR3 is CSATTGTLSYNEQYF. DNA for the CDR3: TGCAGTGCCACCACCGGGACACTGTCCTACAATGAGCAGTACTTC.

This clonotype has a handful of counts. This chain uses TRBV29-1 with TRBJ2-5; D possibly corresponds to TRBD2 (6 bases). Germline V lookup: CDR1 SQVTM, CDR2 ANQGSEA. V lost 5 bases, J lost 0 bases, and 13 bases lay in between. The CDR3 has 14 amino acids. In DNA form, the CDR3 reads TGCAGCGTTCCCCTAGGAGGGTACCAAGAGACCCAGTACTTC. The encoded protein is CSVPLGGYQETQYF.

This rearrangement joins TRBV5-6 to TRBJ2-7; tentative D call: TRBD2 (5 bases). Between the trimmed V and J ends, which lost 1 base and 5 bases, there was a span of 13 bases. This CDR3 has 14 residues. Germline lookup yields CDR1 SGHDT and CDR2 YYEEEE. The CDR3 DNA sequence: TGTGCCAGCAGCTTGATTTCGGGAACCCACGAGCAGTACTTC. This codes for CASSLISGTHEQYF.